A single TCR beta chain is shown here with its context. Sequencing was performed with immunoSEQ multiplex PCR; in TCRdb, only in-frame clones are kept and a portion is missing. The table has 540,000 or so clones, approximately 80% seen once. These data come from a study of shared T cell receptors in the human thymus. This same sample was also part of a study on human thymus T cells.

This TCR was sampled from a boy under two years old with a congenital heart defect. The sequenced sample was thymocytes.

This chain's CDR3 is CASSLTQGAQTLGANVLTF. The DNA for the CDR3 is TGTGCCAGCAGCTTAACCCAGGGGGCGCAGACACTTGGGGCCAACGTCCTGACTTTC. The V and J genes are TRBV7-3 and TRBJ2-6, with 8 bases matching TRBD1. Germline V CDR1 and CDR2: SGHTA, FQGTGA. The CDR3 runs to 19 residues. The junction had 10 bases not matched to a gene; V was cut back by 0 bases and J by 3 bases.